What follows are 14 T cell receptor beta chains derived from one specimen sequenced in a study of blood T cell repertoires in COVID-19. Measured with immunoSEQ multiplex PCR; TCRdb has only the in-frame clones, and not every one. The sample holds roughly 250,000 clones, around nine tenths seen once. The sample taken for sequencing was peripheral blood. The receptor set was obtained from a woman aged 35 to 49 who had recovered from COVID-19.

This sequence joins TRBV28 and TRBJ2-1, with D perhaps TRBD2 (5 bases). Germline-derived CDR1 and CDR2 are MDHEN and SYDVKM. This CDR3 comprises 14 residues. Trimming shortened V by 2 bases and J by 2 bases, and 7 bases separated the two germline ends. DNA of the CDR3: TGTGCCAGCAGTTTAACCGGGACCTACAATGAGCAGTTCTTC. This codes for CASSLTGTYNEQFF.

This clone was observed a few times. The chain carries TRBV6-2 or TRBV6-3 and TRBJ1-6; 7 bases agree with TRBD1. The J segment lost 7 bases and the V segment lost 2 bases, leaving 2 bases of the junction unmatched. CDR3 size: 14 residues. CDR1 and CDR2 (germline): MNHEY, SVGEGT. CDR3: CASSYDRANSPLHF. CDR3 DNA: TGTGCCAGCAGTTACGACAGGGCAAATTCACCCCTCCACTTT.

CDR3 coding DNA: TGTGCCAGCCTTGGTTCGGGGGGCAGCACTGAAGCTTTCTTT. Translation gives CASLGSGGSTEAFF. The V and J genes are TRBV2 and TRBJ1-1, with D possibly being TRBD1 (6 bases). This CDR3 has 14 amino acids. V shed 8 bases and J shed 4 bases, with 17 bases lying between them. Per the germline V gene, CDR1 is SNHLY and CDR2 is FYNNEI.

This chain connects TRBV7-2 to TRBJ1-6; 9 nucleotides line up with TRBD1. Germline-derived CDR1 and CDR2 are SGHTA and FQGNSA. V trimming: 5 bases; J trimming: 7 bases; junction bases outside the gene matches: 6. CDR3 length equals 15 residues. Here the CDR3 reads CASSLGTGLNSPLHF. The CDR3 nucleotides read TGTGCCAGCAGCCTTGGGACAGGGTTAAATTCACCCCTCCACTTT.

This rearrangement joins TRBV9 to TRBJ1-2; TRBD1 aligns across 7 bases. From germline, CDR1 is SGDLS and CDR2 YYNGEE. This CDR3 spans 15 amino acids. J gave up 2 bases and V 4 bases, and 8 bases lay outside the gene matches. This CDR3 reads CASSSRTGTNYGYTF. In DNA form, the CDR3 reads TGTGCCAGCAGCTCCCGGACAGGAACCAACTATGGCTACACCTTC.

V gene TRBV3-1 (or the pseudogene TRBV3-2) combines with J gene TRBJ2-1; D is possibly TRBD2 (5 bases). Germline loops: CDR1 LGHDT, CDR2 YNNKEL (reference sequence). The CDR3 is made up of 14 amino acids. V dropped 1 base and J dropped 3 bases, with 7 bases sitting between them. CDR3 nucleotides: TGTGCCAGCAGCCAAGTAGGACTCTACAATGAGCAGTTCTTC. It encodes CASSQVGLYNEQFF.

The chain carries TRBV21-1 and TRBJ2-7; the table's TRBD2 call for D was not verified on the DNA. TRBV21-1 is noted as a pseudogene. The CDR3 runs 14 residues. The CDR3 DNA is TGTGCCAGCAGGAGATTCCGGAGCTCCTACGAGCAGTACTTC. This encodes CASRRFRSSYEQYF.

The chain combines TRBV9 with TRBJ1-3; 10 bases map to TRBD1. The trim removed 5 bases at V and 2 bases at J, leaving 4 bases unmatched. This CDR3 has 15 residues. CDR1 SGDLS and CDR2 YYNGEE come from the germline V gene. In nucleotides, the CDR3 is TGTGCCAGCAGGAAGGGACAGGGGACTGGAAACACCATATATTTT. Protein product: CASRKGQGTGNTIYF.

This chain links TRBV27 with TRBJ2-7; no clear D gene. Trimming took off 6 bases at V and 0 bases at J, with 9 bases between the two ends. The CDR3 loop spans 13 amino acids. The germline CDR1 and CDR2 sequences are MNHEY and SMNVEV (reference sequence). CDR3 residues: CASSRYGSYEQYF. The CDR3 nucleotides are TGTGCCAGCAGCCGGTATGGCTCCTACGAGCAGTACTTC.

The chain couples TRBV19 to TRBJ2-1; 9 bases line up with TRBD2. The V gene's germline CDR1 is LNHDA and CDR2 SQIVND (reference sequence). V gave up 11 bases and J gave up 10 bases; unmatched junction bases: 15. The CDR3 extends over 14 amino acids. DNA for the CDR3: TGTGCCTCCAGGAGGATAGCGGGAGTTAACGAGCAGTTCTTC. This encodes CASRRIAGVNEQFF.

This chain joins TRBV19 and TRBJ1-2; D remains unclear. The CDR3 is made up of 13 amino acids. Germline loops: CDR1 LNHDA, CDR2 SQIVND (reference sequence). V was shortened by 3 bases and J by 7 bases, with 12 bases between the two germline ends. The CDR3 region is CASSINPGRGYTF. DNA for the CDR3: TGTGCCAGTAGTATTAACCCAGGTCGTGGCTACACCTTC.

This clone was picked up one time. The J gene is TRBJ2-5, the V gene TRBV5-1; 14 positions match TRBD2. From germline, CDR1 is SGHRS and CDR2 YFSETQ. This CDR3 has 16 residues. With 2 bases clipped from V and 5 bases from J, the junction kept 5 bases outside the gene matches. CDR3 sequence reads: CASSFGLAGGGETQYF. The CDR3 nucleotides read TGCGCCAGCAGCTTCGGACTAGCGGGAGGAGGGGAGACCCAGTACTTC.

The chain employs TRBV6-2 or TRBV6-3 and TRBJ2-7; tentative D call: TRBD2 (5 bases). This CDR3 contains 14 residues. V was shortened by 0 bases and J by 6 bases, with 12 bases between the two germline ends. Germline CDR1 MNHEY, CDR2 SVGEGT. CDR3 loop: CASSYSSGSGEQYF. The CDR3 coding sequence is TGTGCCAGCAGTTACTCTTCGGGGTCGGGCGAGCAGTACTTC.

This clone appeared once. The chain recombines TRBV5-1 with TRBJ2-3; no firm D call. The V gene lost 2 bases and the J gene lost 4 bases, with 5 bases spanning the gap. From germline, CDR1 is SGHRS and CDR2 YFSETQ. The CDR3 covers 12 residues. The CDR3 DNA follows: TGCGCCAGCAGCTTTCCCGCAGATACGCAGTATTTT. Protein sequence: CASSFPADTQYF.